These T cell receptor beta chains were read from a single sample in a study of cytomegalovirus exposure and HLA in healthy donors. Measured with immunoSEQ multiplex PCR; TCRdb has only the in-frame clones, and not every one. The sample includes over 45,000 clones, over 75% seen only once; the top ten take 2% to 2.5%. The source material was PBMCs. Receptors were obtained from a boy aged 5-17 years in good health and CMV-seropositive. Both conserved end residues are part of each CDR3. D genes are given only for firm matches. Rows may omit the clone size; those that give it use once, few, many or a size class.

DNA: TGCAGTGCTTACTCCGCCGGGGAGCTGTTTTTT; CDR3: CSAYSAGELFF; length: 11; V: TRBV20-1; J: TRBJ2-2; size: -; D: -
DNA: TGTGCCAGTACGAGGGGGGGAGATCAGCCCCAGCATTTT; CDR3: CASTRGGDQPQHF; length: 13; V: TRBV19; J: TRBJ1-5; size: -; D: -
DNA: TGCGCCAGCAGCTACTCAAGCGGTACAGATACGCAGTATTTT; CDR3: CASSYSSGTDTQYF; length: 14; V: TRBV5-1; J: TRBJ2-3; size: -; D: -
DNA: TGTGCCAGCAGTGAAGCGACGGCAGCGGGGGCCTCCTACGAGCAGTACTTC; CDR3: CASSEATAAGASYEQYF; length: 17; V: TRBV6-1; J: TRBJ2-7; size: -; D: TRBD2
DNA: TGTGCCAGCAGCCAAGAGGGAGACTCAAGCTCCTACGAGCAGTACTTC; CDR3: CASSQEGDSSSYEQYF; length: 16; V: TRBV14; J: TRBJ2-7; size: once; D: -
DNA: TGTGCCAGCAGTTCCCCCGGGGTGGGGTCTGCTTTCTTT; CDR3: CASSSPGVGSAFF; length: 13; V: TRBV6-1; J: TRBJ1-1; size: -; D: -
DNA: TGCAGTGCTTCCCTACGCTATGGCTACACCTTC; CDR3: CSASLRYGYTF; length: 11; V: TRBV20-1; J: TRBJ1-2; size: -; D: -
DNA: TGTGCCAGCAGTGCGGGACTTCACCCAACTAATGAAAAACTGTTTTTT; CDR3: CASSAGLHPTNEKLFF; length: 16; V: TRBV25-1; J: TRBJ1-4; size: -; D: -
DNA: TGCGCCAGCAGCCAAGCCCCATTTCTCCGGGGGGCCAACGTCCTGACTTTC; CDR3: CASSQAPFLRGANVLTF; length: 17; V: TRBV4-1; J: TRBJ2-6; size: -; D: -
DNA: TGCGCCAGCAGCCAAGGACAGGGAGGTAATTCACCCCTCCACTTT; CDR3: CASSQGQGGNSPLHF; length: 15; V: TRBV5-1; J: TRBJ1-6; size: -; D: TRBD1
DNA: TGTGCCAGCAGGCCACAGGCCGCTGGGCCCCAGCATTTT; CDR3: CASRPQAAGPQHF; length: 13; V: TRBV6-6; J: TRBJ1-5; size: -; D: -
DNA: TGCGCCAGCAGCCCTACTAGGTATAGTGCCGACAATGAGCAGTTCTTC; CDR3: CASSPTRYSADNEQFF; length: 16; V: TRBV4-1; J: TRBJ2-1; size: -; D: -
DNA: TGTGCCAGCAGTGACGATCTAGCTCCAGGCTACGAGCAGTACTTC; CDR3: CASSDDLAPGYEQYF; length: 15; V: TRBV6-1; J: TRBJ2-7; size: -; D: -
DNA: TGTGCCAGCAGGGGTCAACTACCTCCCTACGAGCAGTACTTC; CDR3: CASRGQLPPYEQYF; length: 14; V: TRBV6-5; J: TRBJ2-7; size: -; D: -
DNA: TGTGCCAGCAGTTTCTATCCCGGGGATCAGCCCCAGCATTTT; CDR3: CASSFYPGDQPQHF; length: 14; V: TRBV27; J: TRBJ1-5; size: -; D: -
DNA: TGTGCCAGCAGCGTAGAGGTTGGTGTTGGATTAGGCACAGATACGCAGTATTTT; CDR3: CASSVEVGVGLGTDTQYF; length: 18; V: TRBV5-4; J: TRBJ2-3; size: -; D: -
DNA: TGTGCCAGCAAGGAGAGCTCCTACAATGAGCAGTTCTTC; CDR3: CASKESSYNEQFF; length: 13; V: TRBV6-5; J: TRBJ2-1; size: -; D: -
DNA: TGTGCCAGCACCTTTAATATTAACTATGGCTACACCTTC; CDR3: CASTFNINYGYTF; length: 13; V: TRBV5-5; J: TRBJ1-2; size: -; D: -
DNA: TGTGCCAGCAGCTTCAACAGGGTTCCAAGTAGCAATCAGCCCCAGCATTTT; CDR3: CASSFNRVPSSNQPQHF; length: 17; V: TRBV7-8; J: TRBJ1-5; size: few; D: -
DNA: TGTGCCAGCAAGGTGGCGGGGCGGGATACGCAGTATTTT; CDR3: CASKVAGRDTQYF; length: 13; V: TRBV6-1; J: TRBJ2-3; size: -; D: -
DNA: TGCGCCAGCAGCTCTATATCTAGCACAGATACGCAGTATTTT; CDR3: CASSSISSTDTQYF; length: 14; V: TRBV5-1; J: TRBJ2-3; size: -; D: -
DNA: TGTGCCACCAGAGGGACTAGCGGGGCCAATGAGCAGTTCTTC; CDR3: CATRGTSGANEQFF; length: 14; V: TRBV15; J: TRBJ2-1; size: -; D: TRBD2
DNA: TGTGCCAGCAGTACGATGGCCGCTAGCACAGATACGCAGTATTTT; CDR3: CASSTMAASTDTQYF; length: 15; V: TRBV6-5; J: TRBJ2-3; size: -; D: -
DNA: TGTGCCATCAGTTCAGTCTCCTATAATTCACCCCTCCACTTT; CDR3: CAISSVSYNSPLHF; length: 14; V: TRBV10-3; J: TRBJ1-6; size: -; D: -
DNA: TGTGCCAGCAGCTTAGAGACAGACACTGAAGCTTTCTTT; CDR3: CASSLETDTEAFF; length: 13; V: TRBV7-6; J: TRBJ1-1; size: -; D: -
DNA: TGTGCCAGCAGCCGTGGGACATCTGGAAACACCATATATTTT; CDR3: CASSRGTSGNTIYF; length: 14; V: TRBV7-9; J: TRBJ1-3; size: -; D: -
DNA: TGTGCCAGCAGCGTAGATCAAGATACGCAGTATTTT; CDR3: CASSVDQDTQYF; length: 12; V: TRBV9; J: TRBJ2-3; size: -; D: -
DNA: TGTGCCAGCATTCCCGGCGGGACAGTGAACACTGAAGCTTTCTTT; CDR3: CASIPGGTVNTEAFF; length: 15; V: TRBV28; J: TRBJ1-1; size: -; D: TRBD1
DNA: TGTGCCAGCATAGGTACCGATTACAGGCCCCAGCATTTT; CDR3: CASIGTDYRPQHF; length: 13; V: TRBV6-5; J: TRBJ1-5; size: -; D: -
DNA: TGTGCCAGCAGTTCCTCAACCGGGACAGGGAGATTTAACTATGGCTACACCTTC; CDR3: CASSSSTGTGRFNYGYTF; length: 18; V: TRBV28; J: TRBJ1-2; size: once; D: TRBD1
DNA: TGTGCCAGCAGTTATACTAGGACAGGCCGTCCCTACGAGCAGTACTTC; CDR3: CASSYTRTGRPYEQYF; length: 16; V: TRBV6-5; J: TRBJ2-7; size: -; D: TRBD1
DNA: TGTGCCAGCAGCCGGGACAGCAATAATTCACCCCTCCACTTT; CDR3: CASSRDSNNSPLHF; length: 14; V: TRBV7-9; J: TRBJ1-6; size: -; D: TRBD1
DNA: TGTGCCAGCAGTTCCCGATTAGGGCTGCTAGCGGAAATATCCAATGAGCAGTTCTTC; CDR3: CASSSRLGLLAEISNEQFF; length: 19; V: TRBV27; J: TRBJ2-1; size: once; D: TRBD2
DNA: TGCGCCAGCAGCCGATTCGGTCCGGGACTAGCGGGGGGCACAGATACGCAGTATTTT; CDR3: CASSRFGPGLAGGTDTQYF; length: 19; V: TRBV4-1; J: TRBJ2-3; size: once; D: TRBD2
DNA: TGTGCTAGTGGGCCTAGGGCGCTAGACAGGGGGCGAAACTCTGGGGCCAACGTCCTGACTTTC; CDR3: CASGPRALDRGRNSGANVLTF; length: 21; V: TRBV12-5; J: TRBJ2-6; size: -; D: TRBD1
DNA: TGCAGTGTACCAGTGGATACGCAGTATTTT; CDR3: CSVPVDTQYF; length: 10; V: TRBV20-1; J: TRBJ2-3; size: -; D: -
DNA: TGTGCCAGCAGTTATATAGCGGGGGGTAATGAAAAACTGTTTTTT; CDR3: CASSYIAGGNEKLFF; length: 15; V: TRBV6-5; J: TRBJ1-4; size: -; D: -
DNA: TGCGCCAGCAGCCTGTCAATTAGCAATCAGCCCCAGCATTTT; CDR3: CASSLSISNQPQHF; length: 14; V: TRBV4-1; J: TRBJ1-5; size: -; D: -
DNA: TGTGCCAGCAGCCCCCGCGGGGGACTCCCGGAGACCCAGTACTTC; CDR3: CASSPRGGLPETQYF; length: 15; V: TRBV7-9; J: TRBJ2-5; size: -; D: TRBD2
DNA: TGTGCCAGCAGTGCACCTGCCAGGCGCCAAAATCAGCCCCAGCATTTT; CDR3: CASSAPARRQNQPQHF; length: 16; V: TRBV6-1; J: TRBJ1-5; size: -; D: -
DNA: TGTGCCAGCAGAGAAGCGGGGACCTACAATGAGCAGTTCTTC; CDR3: CASREAGTYNEQFF; length: 14; V: TRBV7-9; J: TRBJ2-1; size: -; D: TRBD2
DNA: TGTGCCAGCAGCGTAGCCGGCGGGCTCGGGGCCAACGTCCTGACTTTC; CDR3: CASSVAGGLGANVLTF; length: 16; V: TRBV9; J: TRBJ2-6; size: -; D: -
DNA: TGTGCCAGCAGCTTCAGCACTAAGAACACTGAAGCTTTCTTT; CDR3: CASSFSTKNTEAFF; length: 14; V: TRBV13; J: TRBJ1-1; size: -; D: -
DNA: TGTTCCAGCAGCTTAGGGGAGTCAGGTGGCTACACCTTC; CDR3: CSSSLGESGGYTF; length: 13; V: TRBV7-9; J: TRBJ1-2; size: -; D: -
DNA: TGTGCCAGCAGCCCGGTCTTCGATCGCACAGATACGCAGTATTTT; CDR3: CASSPVFDRTDTQYF; length: 15; V: TRBV5-6; J: TRBJ2-3; size: -; D: -
DNA: TGTGCCAGCAGCCCTGGCGGGGGATGGGTCGACGAGCAGTACTTC; CDR3: CASSPGGGWVDEQYF; length: 15; V: TRBV7-6; J: TRBJ2-7; size: -; D: TRBD2